The 16 T cell receptor beta chains listed next were all sequenced from one sample in a study of blood T cell repertoires in COVID-19. Produced via immunoSEQ multiplex PCR; TCRdb's table is partial and in-frame only. The data show 70,000 to 100,000 clones, 88% seen once. Sequencing was done on a sample of peripheral blood. Source of these receptors: a woman over 75 with active COVID-19.

The chain links TRBV6-2 or TRBV6-3 to TRBJ2-7, with 11 bases that match TRBD1. The V segment lost 0 bases and the J segment 6 bases; nucleotides outside the gene matches: 7. The CDR3 extends over 16 amino acids. Germline CDR1 and CDR2: MNHEY and SVGEGT. Here the CDR3 DNA reads TGTGCCAGCAGTTACTCGAGGGACAGGGGGTCGTCCGAGCAGTACTTC. Translating gives CASSYSRDRGSSEQYF.

The CDR3 region is CASSWGGADTQYF. The DNA of the CDR3 is TGTGCCAGCAGCTGGGGGGGCGCAGATACGCAGTATTTT. The rearrangement links TRBV7-8 to TRBJ2-3; possible D gene TRBD2, 7 bases. Looked up from germline, CDR1 is SGHVS and CDR2 is FQNEAQ. CDR3 length equals 13 residues. The V end lost 4 bases, the J end lost 4 bases, and 9 bases lay between the germline ends.

The V call is TRBV24-1, the J call TRBJ2-4; D ambiguous. The V end lost 9 bases, the J end lost 0 bases, and 11 bases lay between the germline ends. Germline CDR1 KGHDR, CDR2 SFDVKD. There are 14 residues in the CDR3. The DNA of the CDR3 is TGTGCCACCCCCGCTACTTTAGCCAAAAACATTCAGTACTTC. This gives the protein CATPATLAKNIQYF.

The chain links TRBV23-1 to TRBJ2-3, with D possibly being TRBD2 (6 bases). TRBV23-1 carries the ORF label, with uncertain function. V lost 8 bases and J 4 bases, leaving 37 bases between the germline ends. The CDR3 is 21 amino acids. The CDR3 bases are TGCGCCAGCGCACGCCCGTGGGACTGCCGTCTAGTCAGGACTACGTCAGATACGCAGTATTTT. Translated, it gives CASARPWDCRLVRTTSDTQYF.

The chain combines TRBV12-5 with TRBJ2-3; unclear D gene. Germline V lookup: CDR1 LGHNT, CDR2 FRNRAP. V lost 0 bases and J lost 0, with 10 bases in between. This CDR3 comprises 16 residues. The CDR3 spells CASGLVLSTSTDTQYF. CDR3 nucleotides: TGTGCTAGTGGTTTGGTACTTTCGACTAGCACAGATACGCAGTATTTT. Full variable domain (remainder filled in from reference TRBV12-5 and TRBJ2-3): DARVTQTPRHKVTEMGQEVTMRCQPILGHNTVFWYRQTMMQGLELLAYFRNRAPLDDSGMPKDRFSAEMPDATLATLKIQPSEPRDSAVYFCASGLVLSTSTDTQYFGPGTRLTVL.

A remark on this clone: The sample has other DNA sequences that encode this CDR3 too. The chain carries TRBV7-2 and TRBJ2-7, with 11 nucleotides matching TRBD2. The trim removed 4 bases at V and 4 bases at J, leaving 3 bases unmatched. Germline V gene data show CDR1 as SGHTA and CDR2 as FQGNSA. The CDR3 runs 14 residues. The CDR3 sequence: CASSSGLAGYEQYF. The CDR3 DNA follows: TGTGCCAGCAGCTCCGGACTAGCGGGTTACGAGCAGTACTTC.

J is TRBJ1-2 and V is TRBV25-1; tentatively, D is TRBD1 (6 bases). V was pared by 2 bases and J by 4 bases, with 11 bases between. The CDR3 loop spans 14 amino acids. Germline lookup yields CDR1 MGHDK and CDR2 SYGVNS. CDR3 coding DNA: TGTGCCAGCAGTGAACAGGACAGAGGCTATGGCTACACCTTC. Its protein product is CASSEQDRGYGYTF.

This rearrangement joins TRBV27 to TRBJ1-2; TRBD1 aligns across 8 bases. The V and J ends lost 2 bases and 1 base, in that order; junction bases with no gene match: 6. Germline V CDR1 and CDR2: MNHEY, SMNVEV (reference sequence). The CDR3 contains 16 residues. DNA for the CDR3: TGTGCCAGCAGTTTAGGCAGGGGGCTCCTTAACTATGGCTACACCTTC. It codes for CASSLGRGLLNYGYTF.

The genes are TRBV10-1 and TRBJ2-1, with 7 bases identical to TRBD2. V was pared by 4 bases and J by 6 bases, with 3 bases of the junction left unmatched. From germline, CDR1 is WNHNN and CDR2 SYGVQD (reference sequence). The CDR3 has 13 residues. CDR3 bases: TGCGCCAGCAGTGGCGGGAGCCGCAATGAGCAGTTCTTC. Residues: CASSGGSRNEQFF.

This rearrangement joins TRBV28 to TRBJ2-7, with D possibly being TRBD1 (5 bases). CDR1 is MDHEN, CDR2 SYDVKM, per germline. There are 15 residues in the CDR3. Trimming stripped 4 bases from V and 4 bases from J, with 17 bases between. This CDR3 reads CASSSIGAGEYEQYF. Here the CDR3 DNA reads TGTGCCAGCAGTTCTATTGGGGCAGGCGAGTACGAGCAGTACTTC.

This CDR3 reads CASRSDERGYTF. CDR3 nucleotides: TGTGCCAGCAGATCGGACGAGCGGGGCTACACCTTC. V is TRBV6-5 and J is TRBJ1-2, with D unclear. Germline CDR1 is MNHEY and CDR2 is SVGAGI. The CDR3 has 12 amino acids. V was shortened by 6 bases and J by 8 bases, with 13 bases between the two germline ends.

The chain combines TRBV15 with TRBJ2-1; TRBD1 matches at 7 bases. From germline, CDR1 is LNHNV and CDR2 YYDKDF (reference sequence). The CDR3 sequence is 16 residues long. The trim removed 0 bases at V and 0 bases at J, leaving 2 bases unmatched. The CDR3 sequence is CATSRETGSSYNEQFF. CDR3 in DNA: TGTGCCACCAGCAGAGAGACAGGGTCCTCCTACAATGAGCAGTTCTTC. The entire variable domain, with the rest obtained from reference TRBV15 and TRBJ2-1, is as follows: DAMVIQNPRYQVTQFGKPVTLSCSQTLNHNVMYWYQQKSSQAPKLLFHYYDKDFNNEADTPDNFQSRRPNTSFCFLDIRSPGLGDTAMYLCATSRETGSSYNEQFFGPGTRLTVL.

V is TRBV28 and J is TRBJ2-4; TRBD2 agrees at 9 bases. The ends lost 2 bases at V and 8 bases at J; junction bases unmatched: 4. Germline V lookup: CDR1 MDHEN, CDR2 SYDVKM. There are 14 residues in the CDR3. CDR3 sequence reads: CASSLAGGVDIQYF. CDR3 DNA: TGTGCCAGCAGTTTAGCGGGAGGGGTAGACATTCAGTACTTC.

The chain recombines TRBV19 with TRBJ1-2, with D perhaps matching TRBD1 (5 bases). This CDR3 contains 14 residues. Trimming cost V 5 bases and J 8 bases, with 18 bases left between them. CDR1 and CDR2 from the germline V gene are LNHDA and SQIVND (reference sequence). CDR3 coding DNA: TGTGCCAGTAGTTCCTCCGGGGGGTATGGCGGCTACACCTTC. It yields the protein CASSSSGGYGGYTF.

This clone was seen once. This rearrangement joins TRBV5-8 to TRBJ2-3, with 13 nucleotides matching TRBD2. CDR1 and CDR2 from the germline V gene are SGHTS and YDEGEE. V gave up 4 bases and J gave up 2 bases; unmatched junction bases: 4. There are 16 residues in the CDR3. The CDR3 sequence is CASSTGLAGSTDTQYF. The CDR3 bases are TGTGCCAGCAGCACGGGACTAGCGGGATCCACAGATACGCAGTATTTT.

The CDR3: CASSLEGTGGTTGELFF. The CDR3 nucleotides read TGTGCCAGCAGCTTGGAAGGGACAGGGGGTACTACCGGGGAGCTGTTTTTT. V usage is TRBV6-4 and J usage is TRBJ2-2; 11 nucleotides align to TRBD1. Germline values: CDR1 MRHNA, CDR2 SNTAGT. After removal of 6 bases from V and 5 bases from J, the junction contained 11 bases not matched to a gene. The CDR3 contains 17 residues.